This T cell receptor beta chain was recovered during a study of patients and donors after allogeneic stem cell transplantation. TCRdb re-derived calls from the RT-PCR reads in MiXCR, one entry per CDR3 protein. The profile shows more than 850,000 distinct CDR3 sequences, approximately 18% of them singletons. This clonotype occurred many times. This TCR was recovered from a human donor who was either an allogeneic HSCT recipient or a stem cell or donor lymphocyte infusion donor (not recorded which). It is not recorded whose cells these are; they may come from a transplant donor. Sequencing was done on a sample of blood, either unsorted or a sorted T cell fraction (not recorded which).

The CDR3 region is CASSPTGASGYGYTF. The DNA of the CDR3 is TGTGCCAGCAGTCCCACGGGGGCGAGTGGCTATGGCTACACCTTC. This chain joins TRBV12-3 or TRBV12-4 and TRBJ1-2; the D gene is possibly TRBD1 (6 bases). The CDR3 is 15 amino acids. Trimming shortened V by 5 bases and J by 4 bases, and 17 bases separated the two germline ends.